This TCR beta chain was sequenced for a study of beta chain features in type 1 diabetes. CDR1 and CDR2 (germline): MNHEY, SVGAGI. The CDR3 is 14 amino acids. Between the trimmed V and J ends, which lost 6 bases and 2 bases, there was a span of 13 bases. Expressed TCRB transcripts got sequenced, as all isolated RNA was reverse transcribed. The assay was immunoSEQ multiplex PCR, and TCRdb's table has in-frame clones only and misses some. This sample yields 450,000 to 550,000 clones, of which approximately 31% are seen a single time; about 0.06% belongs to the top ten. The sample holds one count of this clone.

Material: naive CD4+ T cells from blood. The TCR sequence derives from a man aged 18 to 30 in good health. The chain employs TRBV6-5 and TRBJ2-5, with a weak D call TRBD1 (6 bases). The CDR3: CASSRRQDQETQYF. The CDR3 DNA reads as TGTGCCAGCAGCCGACGACAGGATCAAGAGACCCAGTACTTC.